This is a list of T cell receptor beta chains from one sample in a study of T cell repertoires in cytomegalovirus infection. TCRdb used MiXCR to reprocess the reads, holding one entry per CDR3 protein. The sample records fewer than 850,000 distinct CDR3 sequences, 25% to 35% being singletons. The antigens of these receptors remain unknown. Source: cultured CD8+ T cells from PBMCs, taken from culture after CMV antigen stimulation. Receptor source: a human donor in good health (CMV status not recorded). Some clones in this sample may be carry-over from other donors' samples. The CDR3 runs from the conserved cysteine through the conserved F or W. D genes are given only for firm matches. Not every row has a clone size; where given, it reads once, few, many or a size class.

length: 17
size: .
J: TRBJ2-5
D: TRBD2
V: TRBV7-9
DNA: TGTGCCAGCAGCTCGGGGACTAGCGGGAGGTTTAGGGAGACCCAGTACTTC
CDR3: CASSSGTSGRFRETQYF

length: 15
size: .
J: TRBJ2-1
D: TRBD2
V: TRBV6-1
DNA: TGTGCCAGCAGCGATAGCGGGGCGTCCTACAATGAGCAGTTCTTC
CDR3: CASSDSGASYNEQFF

length: 17
size: .
J: TRBJ1-2
D: .
V: TRBV7-6
DNA: TGTGCCAGCAGCTTAGAGGGGGACGGAGGTGGTAACTATGGCTACACCTTC
CDR3: CASSLEGDGGGNYGYTF

length: 15
size: few
J: TRBJ1-5
D: TRBD1
V: TRBV19
DNA: TGTGCCAGTAGTTCCCGACAGGGGGGTAATCAGCCCCAGCATTTT
CDR3: CASSSRQGGNQPQHF

length: 14
size: few
J: TRBJ2-1
D: TRBD2
V: TRBV6-2/TRBV6-3
DNA: TGTGCCAGCACCATTTGGGGGGGCTACAATGAGCAGTTCTTC
CDR3: CASTIWGGYNEQFF

length: 15
size: .
J: TRBJ1-1
D: .
V: TRBV7-6
DNA: TGTGCCAGCAGCCGCCCGCGGGGATCCAACACTGAAGCTTTCTTT
CDR3: CASSRPRGSNTEAFF

length: 14
size: few
J: TRBJ2-3
D: .
V: TRBV6-1
DNA: TGTGCCAGCACCCGATTCCTTCCTTCAGATACGCAGTATTTT
CDR3: CASTRFLPSDTQYF

length: 18
size: .
J: TRBJ2-3
D: .
V: TRBV5-1
DNA: TGCGCCAGCAGCTTGTCAGGACCACCAAGCCCTAGCACAGATACGCAGTATTTT
CDR3: CASSLSGPPSPSTDTQYF

length: 16
size: .
J: TRBJ1-2
D: .
V: TRBV7-9
DNA: TGTGCCAGCAGCCCGACGATTGGGCCTGCTAACTATGGCTACACCTTC
CDR3: CASSPTIGPANYGYTF

length: 14
size: .
J: TRBJ1-5
D: TRBD1
V: TRBV28
DNA: TGTGCCAGCAGCCGGACAGGGGCCTATCAGCCCCAGCATTTT
CDR3: CASSRTGAYQPQHF

length: 11
size: few
J: TRBJ2-5
D: TRBD2
V: TRBV29-1
DNA: TGCAGCGCGGGGGAGGGAGAGACCCAGTACTTC
CDR3: CSAGEGETQYF

length: 14
size: few
J: TRBJ2-7
D: .
V: TRBV7-6
DNA: TGTGCCAGCAGCTCCCTCGACAGCACCTACGAGCAGTACTTC
CDR3: CASSSLDSTYEQYF

length: 15
size: once
J: TRBJ2-1
D: TRBD2
V: TRBV20-1
DNA: TGCAGTGCCCCCCCTACTAGCGGGGGATACAATGAGCAGTTCTTC
CDR3: CSAPPTSGGYNEQFF

length: 15
size: .
J: TRBJ1-1
D: .
V: TRBV27
DNA: TGTGCCAGCAGTTTATTGGGGGGGCGATACACTGAAGCTTTCTTT
CDR3: CASSLLGGRYTEAFF

length: 18
size: .
J: TRBJ2-3
D: TRBD2
V: TRBV5-6
DNA: TGTGCCAGCAGCTTGAGGCGGGGGGTGACTTCTAGCACAGATACGCAGTATTTT
CDR3: CASSLRRGVTSSTDTQYF

length: 16
size: .
J: TRBJ2-3
D: TRBD2
V: TRBV11-2
DNA: TGTGCCAGCAGGTACCCGACGGCGGGGGGGCCGGTTACGCAGTATTTT
CDR3: CASRYPTAGGPVTQYF

length: 15
size: few
J: TRBJ1-5
D: .
V: TRBV28
DNA: TGTGCCAGCAGTTTAGCGGGGGTATACAATCAGCCCCAGCATTTT
CDR3: CASSLAGVYNQPQHF

length: 15
size: .
J: TRBJ1-5
D: .
V: TRBV6-5
DNA: TGTGCCAGCAGTTCAGGGCCATATAGCAATCAGCCCCAGCATTTT
CDR3: CASSSGPYSNQPQHF

length: 16
size: many
J: TRBJ1-5
D: TRBD1
V: TRBV7-9
DNA: TGTGCCAGCAGCTTAGGGGACAGGGTGGGCAATCAGCCCCAGCATTTT
CDR3: CASSLGDRVGNQPQHF

length: 14
size: few
J: TRBJ1-5
D: .
V: TRBV13
DNA: TGTGCCAGCAGCTTAACAGGGAGAGGACAGCCCCAGCATTTT
CDR3: CASSLTGRGQPQHF

length: 15
size: few
J: TRBJ2-5
D: TRBD2
V: TRBV7-2
DNA: TGTGCCAGCAGCTTAGTTCTAGCGGGGAGTGAGACCCAGTACTTC
CDR3: CASSLVLAGSETQYF

length: 16
size: .
J: TRBJ1-2
D: .
V: TRBV25-1
DNA: TGTGCCAGCAGTGAATTTAGTCCAATAGGGCCTAATGGCTACACCTTC
CDR3: CASSEFSPIGPNGYTF

length: 18
size: few
J: TRBJ1-5
D: TRBD1
V: TRBV7-9
DNA: TGTGCCAGCAGCTCGCCCTATTACCGGGACAGGGGTAATCAGCCCCAGCATTTT
CDR3: CASSSPYYRDRGNQPQHF

length: 15
size: .
J: TRBJ1-1
D: TRBD1
V: TRBV6-6
DNA: TGTGCCAGCAGCTCACAGGGGGCAATGAACACTGAAGCTTTCTTT
CDR3: CASSSQGAMNTEAFF

length: 15
size: few
J: TRBJ1-2
D: .
V: TRBV2
DNA: TGTGCCAGCAGTGAATCTGCATCGGTAACGTTCGGCTACACCTTC
CDR3: CASSESASVTFGYTF

length: 14
size: .
J: TRBJ2-2
D: .
V: TRBV4-1
DNA: TGCGCCAGCAGCGGTAGGAGCAACACCGGGGAGCTGTTTTTT
CDR3: CASSGRSNTGELFF

length: 16
size: once
J: TRBJ1-5
D: .
V: TRBV27
DNA: TGTGCCAGCAGTTCCCGGGGAGGTAGGAGCAATCAGCCCCAGCATTTT
CDR3: CASSSRGGRSNQPQHF

length: 15
size: once
J: TRBJ2-5
D: TRBD2
V: TRBV7-9
DNA: TGTGCCAGCAGCACCCCGTCGGGGGGGGGGTACACCCAGTACTTC
CDR3: CASSTPSGGGYTQYF

length: 16
size: .
J: TRBJ2-3
D: .
V: TRBV4-1
DNA: TGCGCCAGCAGCCAAGAGCCGGGCTTCGACACAGATACGCAGTATTTT
CDR3: CASSQEPGFDTDTQYF

length: 14
size: few
J: TRBJ1-2
D: .
V: TRBV7-9
DNA: TGTGCCAGCAGCGCTCAAGGAGCCGACTATGGCTACACCTTC
CDR3: CASSAQGADYGYTF

length: 17
size: .
J: TRBJ2-1
D: TRBD1
V: TRBV4-1
DNA: TGCGCCAGCAGCCAACCAGGGGGGGGACAGGGGGAAATCAAGCAGTTCTTC
CDR3: CASSQPGGGQGEIKQFF

length: 16
size: once
J: TRBJ1-2
D: TRBD1
V: TRBV4-3
DNA: TGCGCCAGCAGCCAAGAAAGGACAGGGGGCAGTTTCGGCTACACCTTC
CDR3: CASSQERTGGSFGYTF

length: 15
size: many
J: TRBJ2-7
D: TRBD1
V: TRBV7-9
DNA: TGTGCCAGCAGTCCCTCTAGGGACAGGGGTTACGAGCAGTACTTC
CDR3: CASSPSRDRGYEQYF

length: 15
size: many
J: TRBJ1-2
D: TRBD1
V: TRBV7-9
DNA: TGTGCCAGCAGCTTACTAGGGACAGAGATCTATGGCTACACCTTC
CDR3: CASSLLGTEIYGYTF

length: 16
size: few
J: TRBJ1-5
D: .
V: TRBV12-3/TRBV12-4
DNA: TGTGCCAGCAGTCTCGGAGGACGAAATAGCAATCAGCCCCAGCATTTT
CDR3: CASSLGGRNSNQPQHF

length: 18
size: .
J: TRBJ1-3
D: .
V: TRBV25-1
DNA: TGTGCCAGCAGTGAATCGGCCCCCCCCACACGATCTGGAAACACCATATATTTT
CDR3: CASSESAPPTRSGNTIYF

length: 16
size: .
J: TRBJ2-1
D: TRBD2
V: TRBV11-2
DNA: TGTGCCAGCAGCTTAGTTTTAGCGGGGGGGCAGGCTGAGCAGTTCTTC
CDR3: CASSLVLAGGQAEQFF

length: 15
size: few
J: TRBJ2-3
D: TRBD2
V: TRBV19
DNA: TGTGCCAGTAGTTTCGCGGGGGGTGGCACAGATACGCAGTATTTT
CDR3: CASSFAGGGTDTQYF

length: 14
size: .
J: TRBJ2-1
D: TRBD2
V: TRBV19
DNA: TGTGCCAGTAGTCCGGAGCGGGGCTCCCTGGAGCAGTTCTTC
CDR3: CASSPERGSLEQFF

length: 16
size: .
J: TRBJ2-7
D: .
V: TRBV10-3
DNA: TGTGCCATCAGTGAGTTGGGGTTGGTGGGAAACTACGAGCAGTACTTC
CDR3: CAISELGLVGNYEQYF

length: 16
size: .
J: TRBJ2-3
D: TRBD2
V: TRBV6-5
DNA: TGTGCCAGCAGTGACACTCCGGGACTAGCCACAGATACGCAGTATTTT
CDR3: CASSDTPGLATDTQYF

length: 15
size: .
J: TRBJ2-5
D: TRBD2
V: TRBV9
DNA: TGTGCCAGCAGCGTGGTAGCGGGGGGGCAAGAGACCCAGTACTTC
CDR3: CASSVVAGGQETQYF

length: 15
size: once
J: TRBJ1-1
D: TRBD1
V: TRBV15
DNA: TGTGCCACCAGCAGAGAGGACAGGGGGAACACTGAAGCTTTCTTT
CDR3: CATSREDRGNTEAFF

length: 15
size: .
J: TRBJ1-1
D: .
V: TRBV7-9
DNA: TGTGCCAGCAGCTACGACGGGGCGGTGATGGGTGAAGCTTTCTTT
CDR3: CASSYDGAVMGEAFF

length: 14
size: .
J: TRBJ2-5
D: TRBD2
V: TRBV7-6
DNA: TGTGCCAGCGGTCCTAGCGGGACTCAAGAGACCCAGTACTTC
CDR3: CASGPSGTQETQYF